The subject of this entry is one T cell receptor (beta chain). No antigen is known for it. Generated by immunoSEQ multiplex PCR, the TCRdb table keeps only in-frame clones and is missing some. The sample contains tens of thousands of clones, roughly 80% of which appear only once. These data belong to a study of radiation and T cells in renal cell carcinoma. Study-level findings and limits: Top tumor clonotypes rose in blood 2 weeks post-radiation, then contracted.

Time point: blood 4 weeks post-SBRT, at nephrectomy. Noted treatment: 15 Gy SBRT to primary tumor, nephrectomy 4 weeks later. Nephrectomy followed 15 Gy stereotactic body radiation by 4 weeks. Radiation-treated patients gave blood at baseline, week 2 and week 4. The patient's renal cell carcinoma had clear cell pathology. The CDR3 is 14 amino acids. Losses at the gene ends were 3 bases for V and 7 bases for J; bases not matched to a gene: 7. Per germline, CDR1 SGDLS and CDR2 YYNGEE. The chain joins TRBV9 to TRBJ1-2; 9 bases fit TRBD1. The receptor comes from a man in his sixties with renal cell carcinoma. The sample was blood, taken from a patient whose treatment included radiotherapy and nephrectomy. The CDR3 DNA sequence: TGTGCCAGCAGCGGTACAGGGGACAGGGTTGGCTACACCTTC. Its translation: CASSGTGDRVGYTF.